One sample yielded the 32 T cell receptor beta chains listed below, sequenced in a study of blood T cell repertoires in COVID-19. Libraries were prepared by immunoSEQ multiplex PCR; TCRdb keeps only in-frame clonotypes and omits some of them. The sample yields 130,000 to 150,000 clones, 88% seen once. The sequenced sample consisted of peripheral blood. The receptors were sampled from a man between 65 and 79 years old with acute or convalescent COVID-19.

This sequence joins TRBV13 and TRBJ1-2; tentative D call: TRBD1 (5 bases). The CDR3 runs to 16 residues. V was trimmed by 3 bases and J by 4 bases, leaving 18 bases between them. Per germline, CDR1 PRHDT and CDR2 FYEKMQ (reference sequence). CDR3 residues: CASSLGGATEAYGYTF. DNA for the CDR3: TGTGCCAGCAGCTTGGGGGGAGCGACGGAGGCCTATGGCTACACCTTC.

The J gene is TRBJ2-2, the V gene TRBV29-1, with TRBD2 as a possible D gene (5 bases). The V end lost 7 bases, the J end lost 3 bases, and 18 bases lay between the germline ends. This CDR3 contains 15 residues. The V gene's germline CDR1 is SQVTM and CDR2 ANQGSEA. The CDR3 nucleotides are TGCAGCGATAGGTGGCTAGCTGAGGACACCGGGGAGCTGTTTTTT. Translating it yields CSDRWLAEDTGELFF.

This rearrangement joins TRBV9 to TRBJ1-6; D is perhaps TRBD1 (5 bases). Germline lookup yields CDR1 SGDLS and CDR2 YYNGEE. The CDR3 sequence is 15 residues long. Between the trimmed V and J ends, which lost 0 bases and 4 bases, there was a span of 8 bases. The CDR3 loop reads CASSVGQTYNSPLHF. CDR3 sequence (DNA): TGTGCCAGCAGCGTAGGACAGACATATAATTCACCCCTCCACTTT.

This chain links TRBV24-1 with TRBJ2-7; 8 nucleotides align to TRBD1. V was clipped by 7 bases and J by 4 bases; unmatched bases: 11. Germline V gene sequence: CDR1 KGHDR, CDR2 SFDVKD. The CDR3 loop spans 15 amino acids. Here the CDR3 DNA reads TGTGCCACCAGCTCCTCGGACAGGGTAGAGTACGAGCAGTACTTC. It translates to CATSSSDRVEYEQYF.

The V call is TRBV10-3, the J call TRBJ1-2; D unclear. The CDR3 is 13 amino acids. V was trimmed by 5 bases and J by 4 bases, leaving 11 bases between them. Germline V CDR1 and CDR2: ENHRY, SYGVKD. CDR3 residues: CAISPEEGYGYTF. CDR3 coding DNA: TGTGCCATCAGTCCGGAAGAGGGCTATGGCTACACCTTC.

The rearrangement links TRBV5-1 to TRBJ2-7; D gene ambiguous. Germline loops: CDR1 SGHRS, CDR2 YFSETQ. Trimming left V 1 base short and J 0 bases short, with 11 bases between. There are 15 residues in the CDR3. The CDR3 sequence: CASSLTVSVSYEQYF. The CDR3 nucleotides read TGCGCCAGCAGCTTGACGGTATCGGTCTCCTACGAGCAGTACTTC.

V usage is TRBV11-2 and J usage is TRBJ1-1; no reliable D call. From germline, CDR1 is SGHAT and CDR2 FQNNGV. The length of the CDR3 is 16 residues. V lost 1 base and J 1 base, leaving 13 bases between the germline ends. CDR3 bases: TGTGCCAGCAGCTTAGGGCCATACAGCAGGAACACTGAAGCTTTCTTT. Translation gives CASSLGPYSRNTEAFF.

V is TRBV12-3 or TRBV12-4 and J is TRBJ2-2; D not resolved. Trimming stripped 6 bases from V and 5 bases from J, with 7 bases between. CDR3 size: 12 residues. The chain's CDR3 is CASSEFTGELFF. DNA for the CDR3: TGTGCCAGCAGCGAGTTTACCGGGGAGCTGTTTTTT.

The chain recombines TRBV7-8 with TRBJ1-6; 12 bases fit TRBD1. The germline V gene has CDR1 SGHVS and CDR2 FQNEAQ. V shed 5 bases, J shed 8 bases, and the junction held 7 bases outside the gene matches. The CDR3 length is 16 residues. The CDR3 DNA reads TGTGCCAGCAGCACCTCCGGGACAGGGGGCTATTCACCCCTCCACTTT. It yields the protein CASSTSGTGGYSPLHF.

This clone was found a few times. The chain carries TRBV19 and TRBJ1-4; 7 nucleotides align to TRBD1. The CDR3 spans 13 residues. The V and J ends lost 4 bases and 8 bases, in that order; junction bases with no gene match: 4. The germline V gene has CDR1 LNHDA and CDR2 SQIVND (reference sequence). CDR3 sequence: CASSTRDSEKLFF. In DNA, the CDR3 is TGTGCCAGTAGTACCCGGGACAGCGAAAAACTGTTTTTT.

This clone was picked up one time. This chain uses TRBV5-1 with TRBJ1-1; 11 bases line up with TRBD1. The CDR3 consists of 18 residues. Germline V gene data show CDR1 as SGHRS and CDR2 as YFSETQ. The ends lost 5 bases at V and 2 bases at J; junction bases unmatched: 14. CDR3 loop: CASRVGIGQGAQNTEAFF. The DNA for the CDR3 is TGCGCCAGCAGGGTTGGGATTGGACAGGGGGCTCAAAACACTGAAGCTTTCTTT.

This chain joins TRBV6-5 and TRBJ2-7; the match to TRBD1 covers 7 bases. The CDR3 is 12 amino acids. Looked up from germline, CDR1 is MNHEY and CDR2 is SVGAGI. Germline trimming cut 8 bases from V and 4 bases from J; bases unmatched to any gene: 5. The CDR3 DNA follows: TGTGCCAGCGGGACAGATTATTACGAGCAGTACTTC. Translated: CASGTDYYEQYF.

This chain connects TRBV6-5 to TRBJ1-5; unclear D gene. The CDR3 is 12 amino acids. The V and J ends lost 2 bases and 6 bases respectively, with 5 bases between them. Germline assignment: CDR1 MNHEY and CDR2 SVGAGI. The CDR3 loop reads CASSYPGQPQHF. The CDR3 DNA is TGTGCCAGCAGTTACCCGGGTCAGCCCCAGCATTTT.

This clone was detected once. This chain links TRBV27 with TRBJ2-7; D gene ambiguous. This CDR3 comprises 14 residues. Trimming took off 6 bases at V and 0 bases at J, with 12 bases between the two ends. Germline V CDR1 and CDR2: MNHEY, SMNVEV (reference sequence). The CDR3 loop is CASSWSGSSYEQYF. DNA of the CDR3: TGTGCCAGCAGCTGGTCCGGGTCCTCCTACGAGCAGTACTTC.

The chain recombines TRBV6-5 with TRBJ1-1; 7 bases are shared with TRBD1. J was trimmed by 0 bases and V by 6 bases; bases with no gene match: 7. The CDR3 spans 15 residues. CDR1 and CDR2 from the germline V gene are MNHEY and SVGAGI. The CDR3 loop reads CASSPDRALNTEAFF. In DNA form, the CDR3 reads TGTGCCAGCAGCCCCGACAGGGCTCTGAACACTGAAGCTTTCTTT.

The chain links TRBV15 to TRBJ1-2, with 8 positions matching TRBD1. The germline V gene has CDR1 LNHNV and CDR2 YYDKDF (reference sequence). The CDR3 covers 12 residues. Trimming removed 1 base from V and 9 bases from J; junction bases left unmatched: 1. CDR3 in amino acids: CATSRGQGRYTF. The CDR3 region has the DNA TGTGCCACCAGCAGAGGACAGGGGCGCTACACCTTC.

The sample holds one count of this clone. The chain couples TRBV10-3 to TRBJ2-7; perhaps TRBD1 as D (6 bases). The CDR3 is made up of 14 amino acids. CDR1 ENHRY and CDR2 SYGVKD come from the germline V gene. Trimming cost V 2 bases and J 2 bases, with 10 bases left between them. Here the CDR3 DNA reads TGTGCCATCAGTGAGCTGGACAGCACCTACGAGCAGTACTTC. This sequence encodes CAISELDSTYEQYF.

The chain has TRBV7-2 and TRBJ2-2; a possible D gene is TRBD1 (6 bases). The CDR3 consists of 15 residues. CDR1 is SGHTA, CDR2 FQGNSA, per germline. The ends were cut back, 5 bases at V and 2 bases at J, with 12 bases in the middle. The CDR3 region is CASSNRDTNTGELFF. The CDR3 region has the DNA TGTGCCAGCAGCAACCGGGACACCAACACCGGGGAGCTGTTTTTT. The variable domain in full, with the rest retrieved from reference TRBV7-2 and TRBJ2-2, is GAGVSQSPSNKVTEKGKDVELRCDPISGHTALYWYRQSLGQGLEFLIYFQGNSAPDKSGLPSDRFSAERTGGSVSTLTIQRTQQEDSAVYLCASSNRDTNTGELFFGEGSRLTVL.

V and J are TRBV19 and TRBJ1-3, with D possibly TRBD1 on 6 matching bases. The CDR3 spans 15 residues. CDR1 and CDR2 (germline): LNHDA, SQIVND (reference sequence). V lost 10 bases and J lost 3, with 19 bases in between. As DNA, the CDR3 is TGTGCCACCCGGATCGGGCAGGGGAGTGGAAACACCATATATTTT. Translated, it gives CATRIGQGSGNTIYF.

CDR3 region: CASSVAPGSFYGYTF. The CDR3, as DNA: TGTGCCAGCAGCGTAGCTCCAGGCTCCTTCTATGGCTACACCTTC. The V call is TRBV9, the J call TRBJ1-2; D is undetermined. V was clipped by 0 bases and J by 4 bases, with 13 bases between them. The CDR3 is 15 amino acids. CDR1 SGDLS and CDR2 YYNGEE come from the germline V gene.

The CDR3 sequence: CASSLLQSGGRYEQYF. CDR3 nucleotide sequence: TGTGCCAGCAGTTTACTCCAGTCAGGGGGAAGGTACGAGCAGTACTTC. The rearrangement joins TRBV28 to TRBJ2-7; 7 bases agree with TRBD1. The trim removed 2 bases at V and 4 bases at J, leaving 11 bases unmatched. The CDR3 runs to 16 residues. Germline CDR1 reads MDHEN; CDR2 reads SYDVKM.

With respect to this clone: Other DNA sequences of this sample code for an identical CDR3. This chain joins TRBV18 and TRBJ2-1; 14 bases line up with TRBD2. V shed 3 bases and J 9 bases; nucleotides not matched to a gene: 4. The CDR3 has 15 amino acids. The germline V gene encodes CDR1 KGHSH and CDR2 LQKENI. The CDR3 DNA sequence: TGTGCCAGCTCACCGGGACTAGCGGGAGAGGGTGAGCAGTTCTTC. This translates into CASSPGLAGEGEQFF.

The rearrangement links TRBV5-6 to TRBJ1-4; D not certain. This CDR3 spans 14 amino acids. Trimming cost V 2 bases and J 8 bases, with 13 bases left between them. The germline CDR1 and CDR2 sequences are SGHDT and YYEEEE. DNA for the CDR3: TGTGCCAGCAGCTTTTGGGAGGCGAACGAAAAACTGTTTTTT. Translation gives CASSFWEANEKLFF.

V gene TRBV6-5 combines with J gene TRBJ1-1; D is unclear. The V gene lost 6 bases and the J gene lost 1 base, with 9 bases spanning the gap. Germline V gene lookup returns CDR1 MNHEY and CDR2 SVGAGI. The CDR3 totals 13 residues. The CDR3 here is CASSRLGNTEAFF. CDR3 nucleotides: TGTGCCAGCAGCAGACTGGGGAACACTGAAGCTTTCTTT.

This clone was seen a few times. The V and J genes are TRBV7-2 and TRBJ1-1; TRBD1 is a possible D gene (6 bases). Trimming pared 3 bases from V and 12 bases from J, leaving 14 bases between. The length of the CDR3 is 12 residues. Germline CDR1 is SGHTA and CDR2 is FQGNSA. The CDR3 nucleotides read TGTGCCAGCAGCTTTGACAGGTTTATAACTTTCTTT. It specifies CASSFDRFITFF.

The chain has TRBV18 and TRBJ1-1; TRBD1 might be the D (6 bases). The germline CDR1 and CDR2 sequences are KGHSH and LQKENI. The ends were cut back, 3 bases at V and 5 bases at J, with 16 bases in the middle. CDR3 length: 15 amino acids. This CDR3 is CASSPGQGLRTEAFF. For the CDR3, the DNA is TGTGCCAGCTCACCGGGGCAGGGGCTGAGGACTGAAGCTTTCTTT.

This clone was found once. CDR3 region: CAWSLGRATDTQYF. For the CDR3, the DNA is TGTGCCTGGAGCCTCGGGAGGGCAACAGATACGCAGTATTTT. This chain uses TRBV30 with TRBJ2-3; 8 bases line up with TRBD2. Germline CDR1 and CDR2: GTSNPN and SVGIG (reference sequence). The length of the CDR3 is 14 residues. Trimming took 3 bases from V and 3 from J; bases not matched to a gene: 5.

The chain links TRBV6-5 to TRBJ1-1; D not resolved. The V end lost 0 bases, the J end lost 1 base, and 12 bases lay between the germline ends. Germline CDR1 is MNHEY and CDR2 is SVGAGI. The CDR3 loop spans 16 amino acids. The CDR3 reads CASSYSYSLWNTEAFF. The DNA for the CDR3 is TGTGCCAGCAGTTACTCGTACAGTCTCTGGAACACTGAAGCTTTCTTT.

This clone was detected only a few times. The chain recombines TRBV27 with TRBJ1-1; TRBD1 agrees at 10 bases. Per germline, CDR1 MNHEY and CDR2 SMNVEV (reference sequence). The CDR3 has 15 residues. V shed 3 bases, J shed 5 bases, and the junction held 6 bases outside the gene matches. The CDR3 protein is CASSFSTGGSTEAFF. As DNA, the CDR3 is TGTGCCAGCAGTTTTTCGACAGGGGGCAGTACTGAAGCTTTCTTT.

The CDR3 coding sequence is TGTGCCAGCAGACCCCTTAGCGGGACCTACGAGCAGTACTTC. Its protein is CASRPLSGTYEQYF. The J gene is TRBJ2-7, the V gene TRBV6-5; 8 bases are shared with TRBD2. The germline CDR1 and CDR2 sequences are MNHEY and SVGAGI. The CDR3 extends over 14 amino acids. Unmatched junction bases numbered 6, after V lost 6 bases and J lost 2 bases.

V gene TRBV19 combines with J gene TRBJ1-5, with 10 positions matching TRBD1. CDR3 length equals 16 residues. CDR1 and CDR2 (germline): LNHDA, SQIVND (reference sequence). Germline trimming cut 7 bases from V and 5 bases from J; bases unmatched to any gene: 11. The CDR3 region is CASKIGDRGTHQPQHF. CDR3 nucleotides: TGTGCCAGTAAAATTGGGGACAGGGGAACCCATCAGCCCCAGCATTTT.

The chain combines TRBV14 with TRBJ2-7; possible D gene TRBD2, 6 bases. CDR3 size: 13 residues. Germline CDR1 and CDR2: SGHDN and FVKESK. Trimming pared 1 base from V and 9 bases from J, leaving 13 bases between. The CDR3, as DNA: TGTGCCAGCAGCCAAGGGCCGGGACTGGGGCAGTACTTC. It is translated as CASSQGPGLGQYF. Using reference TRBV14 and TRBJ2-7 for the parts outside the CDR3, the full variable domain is EAGVTQFPSHSVIEKGQTVTLRCDPISGHDNLYWYRRVMGKEIKFLLHFVKESKQDESGMPNNRFLAERTGGTYSTLKVQPAELEDSGVYFCASSQGPGLGQYFGPGTRLTVT.